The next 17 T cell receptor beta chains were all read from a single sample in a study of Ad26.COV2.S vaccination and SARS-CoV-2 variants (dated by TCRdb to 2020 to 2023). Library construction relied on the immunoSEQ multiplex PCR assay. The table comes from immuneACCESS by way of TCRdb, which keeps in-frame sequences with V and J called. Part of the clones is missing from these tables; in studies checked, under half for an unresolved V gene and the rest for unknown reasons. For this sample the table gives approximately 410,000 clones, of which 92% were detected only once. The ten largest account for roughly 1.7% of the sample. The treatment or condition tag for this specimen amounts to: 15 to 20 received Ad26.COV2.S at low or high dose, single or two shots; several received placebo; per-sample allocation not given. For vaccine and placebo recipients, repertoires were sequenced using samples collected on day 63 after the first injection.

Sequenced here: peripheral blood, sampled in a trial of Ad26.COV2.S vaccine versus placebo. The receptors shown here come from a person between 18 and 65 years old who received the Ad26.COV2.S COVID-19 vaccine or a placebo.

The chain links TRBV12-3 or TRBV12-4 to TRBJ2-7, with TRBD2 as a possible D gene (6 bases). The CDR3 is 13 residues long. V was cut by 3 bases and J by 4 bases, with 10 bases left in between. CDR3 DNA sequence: TGTGCCAGCAGTTTGGAGGGGAAGTACGAGCAGTACTTC. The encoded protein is CASSLEGKYEQYF.

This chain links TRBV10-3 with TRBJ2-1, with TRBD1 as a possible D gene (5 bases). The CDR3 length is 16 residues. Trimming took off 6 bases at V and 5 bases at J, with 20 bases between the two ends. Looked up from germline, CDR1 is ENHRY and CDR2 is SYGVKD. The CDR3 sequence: CAISPRQSLNDNEQFF. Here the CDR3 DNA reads TGTGCCATCAGCCCCCGACAGTCCTTAAATGACAATGAGCAGTTCTTC.

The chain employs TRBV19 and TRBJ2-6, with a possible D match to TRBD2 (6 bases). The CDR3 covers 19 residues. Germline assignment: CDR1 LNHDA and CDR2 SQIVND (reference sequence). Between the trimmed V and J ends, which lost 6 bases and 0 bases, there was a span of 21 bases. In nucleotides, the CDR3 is TGTGCCAGTAGAATTTGGGCCCGGGGGTTCTACTCTGGGGCCAACGTCCTGACTTTC. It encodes CASRIWARGFYSGANVLTF.

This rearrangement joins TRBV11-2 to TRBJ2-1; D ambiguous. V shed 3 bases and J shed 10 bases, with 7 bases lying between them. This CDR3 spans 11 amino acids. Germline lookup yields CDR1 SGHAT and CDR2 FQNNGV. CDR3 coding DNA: TGTGCCAGCAGCTTGGGGTGGGAGCAGTTCTTC. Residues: CASSLGWEQFF.

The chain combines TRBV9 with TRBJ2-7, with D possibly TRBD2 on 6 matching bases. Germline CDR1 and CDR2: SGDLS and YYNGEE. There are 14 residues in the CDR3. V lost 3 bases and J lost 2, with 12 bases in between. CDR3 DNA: TGTGCCAGCAGCGAACGGGGGAATACCTACGAGCAGTACTTC. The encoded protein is CASSERGNTYEQYF.

CDR3 bases: TGTGCTAGTGGTTTCGAACCGGGGGTGACGTTTTTT. This sequence encodes CASGFEPGVTFF. The chain employs TRBV12-5 and TRBJ1-4; possible D gene TRBD1, 5 bases. The CDR3 totals 12 residues. V lost 3 bases and J lost 16, with 15 bases in between. Germline V gives CDR1 LGHNT, CDR2 FRNRAP.

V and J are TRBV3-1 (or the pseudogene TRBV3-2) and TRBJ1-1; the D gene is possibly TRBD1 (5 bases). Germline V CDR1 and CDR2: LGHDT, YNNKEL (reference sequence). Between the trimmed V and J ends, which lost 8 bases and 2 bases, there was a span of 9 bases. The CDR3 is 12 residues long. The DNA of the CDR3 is TGTGCCAGCGGGGGGGTAAACACTGAAGCTTTCTTT. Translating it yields CASGGVNTEAFF.

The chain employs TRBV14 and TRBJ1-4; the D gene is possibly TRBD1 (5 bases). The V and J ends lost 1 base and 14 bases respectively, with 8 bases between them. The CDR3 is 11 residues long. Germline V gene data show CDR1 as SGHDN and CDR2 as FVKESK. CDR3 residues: CASSQGRVLFF. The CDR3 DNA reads TGTGCCAGCAGCCAAGGCAGGGTTCTGTTTTTT.

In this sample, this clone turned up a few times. In nucleotides, the CDR3 is TGTGCCAGCGGACAGAGACGGACCTACGAGCAGTACTTC. It yields the protein CASGQRRTYEQYF. V is TRBV27 and J is TRBJ2-7, with D perhaps matching TRBD1 (6 bases). V was trimmed by 8 bases and J by 2 bases, leaving 13 bases between them. CDR1 and CDR2 from the germline V gene are MNHEY and SMNVEV (reference sequence). This CDR3 contains 13 residues.

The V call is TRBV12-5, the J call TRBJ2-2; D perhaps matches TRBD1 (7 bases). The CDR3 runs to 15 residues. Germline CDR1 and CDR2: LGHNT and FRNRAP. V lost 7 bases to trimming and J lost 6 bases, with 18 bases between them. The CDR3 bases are TGTGCTAGTGACAAACCGCCAGGGGGGCCCGGGGAGCTGTTTTTT. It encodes CASDKPPGGPGELFF. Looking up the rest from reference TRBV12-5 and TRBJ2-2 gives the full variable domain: DARVTQTPRHKVTEMGQEVTMRCQPILGHNTVFWYRQTMMQGLELLAYFRNRAPLDDSGMPKDRFSAEMPDATLATLKIQPSEPRDSAVYFCASDKPPGGPGELFFGEGSRLTVL.

Here the CDR3 reads CASSSPGTNGDEQYF. The CDR3 nucleotides read TGTGCCAGCAGCTCCCCCGGGACAAATGGAGACGAGCAGTACTTC. This chain links TRBV7-9 with TRBJ2-7; perhaps TRBD1 as D (6 bases). Trimming cost V 4 bases and J 5 bases, with 18 bases left between them. This CDR3 has 15 residues. Germline values: CDR1 SEHNR, CDR2 FQNEAQ (reference sequence).

The CDR3: CASSESGGADTQYF. The DNA for the CDR3 is TGCGCCAGCAGTGAATCCGGGGGGGCCGATACGCAGTATTTT. The chain combines TRBV10-1 with TRBJ2-3; 8 bases fit TRBD2. The V gene end was trimmed by 3 bases and the J gene end by 6 bases; junction bases not matched to a gene: 5. The germline gives CDR1 WNHNN, CDR2 SYGVQD (reference sequence). The CDR3 covers 14 residues.

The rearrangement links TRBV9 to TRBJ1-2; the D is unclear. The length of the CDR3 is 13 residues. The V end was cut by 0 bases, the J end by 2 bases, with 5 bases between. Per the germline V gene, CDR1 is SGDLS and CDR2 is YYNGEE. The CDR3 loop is CASSVDENYGYTF. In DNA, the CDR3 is TGTGCCAGCAGCGTAGATGAAAACTATGGCTACACCTTC.

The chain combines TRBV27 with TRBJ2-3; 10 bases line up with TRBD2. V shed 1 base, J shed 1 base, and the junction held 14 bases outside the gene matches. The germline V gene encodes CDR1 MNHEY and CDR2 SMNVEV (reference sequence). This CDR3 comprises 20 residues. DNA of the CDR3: TGTGCCAGCAGTTTATTACCCCCTAGAGCGGGGGGGGGTGGCACAGATACGCAGTATTTT. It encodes CASSLLPPRAGGGGTDTQYF.

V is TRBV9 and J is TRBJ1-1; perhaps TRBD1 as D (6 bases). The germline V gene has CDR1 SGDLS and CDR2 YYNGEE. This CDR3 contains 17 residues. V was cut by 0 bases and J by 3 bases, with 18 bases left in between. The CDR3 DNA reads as TGTGCCAGCAGCGTAGCCCACAGCCAGGGGATTCACACTGAAGCTTTCTTT. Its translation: CASSVAHSQGIHTEAFF.

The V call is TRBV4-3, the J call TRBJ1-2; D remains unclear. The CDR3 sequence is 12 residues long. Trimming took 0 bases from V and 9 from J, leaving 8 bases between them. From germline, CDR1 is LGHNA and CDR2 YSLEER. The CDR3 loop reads CASSQDGVSYTF. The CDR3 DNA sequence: TGCGCCAGCAGCCAAGATGGGGTCAGCTACACCTTC.

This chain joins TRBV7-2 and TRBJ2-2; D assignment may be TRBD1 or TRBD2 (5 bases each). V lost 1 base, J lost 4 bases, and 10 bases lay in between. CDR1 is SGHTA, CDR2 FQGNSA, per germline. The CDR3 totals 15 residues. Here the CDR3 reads CASSLGGGPTGELFF. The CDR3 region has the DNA TGTGCCAGCAGCTTAGGTGGGGGACCCACCGGGGAGCTGTTTTTT. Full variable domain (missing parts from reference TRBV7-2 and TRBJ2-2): GAGVSQSPSNKVTEKGKDVELRCDPISGHTALYWYRQSLGQGLEFLIYFQGNSAPDKSGLPSDRFSAERTGGSVSTLTIQRTQQEDSAVYLCASSLGGGPTGELFFGEGSRLTVL.